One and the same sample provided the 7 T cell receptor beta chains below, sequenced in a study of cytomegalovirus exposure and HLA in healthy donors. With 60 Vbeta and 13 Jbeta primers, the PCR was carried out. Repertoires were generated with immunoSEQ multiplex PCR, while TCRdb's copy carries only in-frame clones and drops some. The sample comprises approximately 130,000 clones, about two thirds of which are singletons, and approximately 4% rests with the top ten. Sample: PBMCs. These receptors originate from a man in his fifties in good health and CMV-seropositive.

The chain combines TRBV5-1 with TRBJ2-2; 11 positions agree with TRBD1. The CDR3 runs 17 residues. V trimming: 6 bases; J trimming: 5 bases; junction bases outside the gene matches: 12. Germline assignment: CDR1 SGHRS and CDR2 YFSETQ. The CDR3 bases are TGCGCCAGCACCGTTAACCCCGGGACAGGGGGTACCGGGGAGCTGTTTTTT. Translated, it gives CASTVNPGTGGTGELFF.

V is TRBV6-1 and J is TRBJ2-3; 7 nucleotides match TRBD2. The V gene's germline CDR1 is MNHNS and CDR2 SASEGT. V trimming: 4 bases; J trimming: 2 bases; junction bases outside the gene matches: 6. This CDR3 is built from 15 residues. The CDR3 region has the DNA TGTGCCAGCAGTGTTAGAGCGGGAAACACAGATACGCAGTATTTT. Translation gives CASSVRAGNTDTQYF.

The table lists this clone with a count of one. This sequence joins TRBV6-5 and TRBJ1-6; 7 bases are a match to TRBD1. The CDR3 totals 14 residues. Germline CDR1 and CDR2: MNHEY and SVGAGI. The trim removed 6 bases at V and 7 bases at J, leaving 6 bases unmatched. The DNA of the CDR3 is TGTGCCAGCAGGGACCCGACAGGGAATTCACCCCTCCACTTT. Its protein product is CASRDPTGNSPLHF.

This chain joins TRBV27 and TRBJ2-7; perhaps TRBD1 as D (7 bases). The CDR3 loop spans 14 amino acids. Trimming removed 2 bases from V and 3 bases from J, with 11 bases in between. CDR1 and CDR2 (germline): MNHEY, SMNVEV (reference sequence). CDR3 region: CASSLSRGDYEQYF. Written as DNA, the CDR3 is TGTGCCAGCAGTTTAAGCAGGGGGGACTACGAGCAGTACTTC.

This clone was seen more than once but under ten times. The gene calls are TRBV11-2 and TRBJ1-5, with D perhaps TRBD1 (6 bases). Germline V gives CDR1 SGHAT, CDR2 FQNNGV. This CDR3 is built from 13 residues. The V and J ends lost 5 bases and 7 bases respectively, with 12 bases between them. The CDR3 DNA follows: TGTGCCAGCAGCAAGGGGGTGGAACAGCCCCAGCATTTT. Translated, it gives CASSKGVEQPQHF.

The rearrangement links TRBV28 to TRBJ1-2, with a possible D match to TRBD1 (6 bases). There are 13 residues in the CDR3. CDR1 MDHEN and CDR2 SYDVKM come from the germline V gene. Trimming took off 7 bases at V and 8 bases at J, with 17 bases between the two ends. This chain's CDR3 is CASTTNRDPGYTF. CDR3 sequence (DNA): TGTGCCAGCACTACTAACAGGGACCCCGGCTACACCTTC.

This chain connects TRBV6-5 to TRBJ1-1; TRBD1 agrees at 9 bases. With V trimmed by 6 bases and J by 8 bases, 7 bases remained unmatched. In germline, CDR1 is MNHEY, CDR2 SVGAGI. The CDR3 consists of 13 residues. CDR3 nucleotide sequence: TGTGCCAGCAGACTACAGGGGGCTCGCGAAGCTTTCTTT. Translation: CASRLQGAREAFF.